These 9 T cell receptor beta chains were sequenced from one sample in a study of blood T cell repertoires in COVID-19. The assay was immunoSEQ multiplex PCR, and TCRdb's table has in-frame clones only and misses some. This repertoire shows 300,000 to 350,000 clones, roughly 87% found once; its top ten account for approximately 9.9%. Material: peripheral blood. These receptor sequences come from a man aged 25-40 years with COVID-19, enrolled during active disease.

Written as DNA, the CDR3 is TGTGCCAGCAGTTTACAGGATTATGAGCAGTTCTTC. Protein product: CASSLQDYEQFF. This chain uses TRBV28 with TRBJ2-1; D not certain. This CDR3 is built from 12 residues. Germline V gene lookup returns CDR1 MDHEN and CDR2 SYDVKM. With 2 bases removed from V and 8 bases from J, the gap between germline ends came to 7 bases.

The V gene is TRBV28, the J gene TRBJ2-7; D gene unclear. V was pared by 5 bases and J by 4 bases, with 3 bases between. Germline CDR1 and CDR2: MDHEN and SYDVKM. The CDR3 has 10 residues. In DNA form, the CDR3 reads TGTGCCAGCAGTACATACGAGCAGTACTTC. It yields the protein CASSTYEQYF. The variable domain in full, completed from reference TRBV28 and TRBJ2-7, reads DVKVTQSSRYLVKRTGEKVFLECVQDMDHENMFWYRQDPGLGLRLIYFSYDVKMKEKGDIPEGYSVSREKKERFSLILESASTNQTSMYLCASSTYEQYFGPGTRLTVT.

This sequence joins TRBV7-9 and TRBJ1-1; the match to TRBD1 covers 9 bases. Germline CDR1 is SEHNR and CDR2 is FQNEAQ (reference sequence). This CDR3 has 18 residues. Trimming at V came to 5 bases and at J to 0 bases, leaving 13 bases not matched to a gene. CDR3 in DNA: TGTGCCAGCAGCCGTTGGGCGGGACAGGGCCTTATGAACACTGAAGCTTTCTTT. This gives the protein CASSRWAGQGLMNTEAFF. The whole variable domain, remainder taken from reference TRBV7-9 and TRBJ1-1, is DTGVSQNPRHKITKRGQNVTFRCDPISEHNRLYWYRQTLGQGPEFLTYFQNEAQLEKSRLLSDRFSAERPKGSFSTLEIQRTEQGDSAMYLCASSRWAGQGLMNTEAFFGQGTRLTVV.

This clone was detected only a few times. The V and J genes are TRBV6-2 or TRBV6-3 and TRBJ1-1; 7 bases are shared with TRBD1. CDR3 length: 16 amino acids. After removal of 2 bases from V and 1 base from J, the junction contained 7 bases not matched to a gene. Germline V gene lookup returns CDR1 MNHEY and CDR2 SVGEGT. CDR3 amino acids: CASSYPFGQENTEAFF. The CDR3, as DNA: TGTGCCAGCAGTTACCCATTTGGACAGGAGAACACTGAAGCTTTCTTT.

This clone occurred once. One junction end does not reproduce the germline sequence, and a read error may be involved. This sequence joins TRBV19 and TRBJ1-2, with unresolved D. This CDR3 spans 14 amino acids. Germline lookup yields CDR1 LNHDA and CDR2 SQIVND (reference sequence). This CDR3 reads CASNIPRSDYGYTF. The CDR3 nucleotides are TGTGCCAGTAATATACCCCGTAGTGACTATGGCTACACCTTC.

The chain uses TRBV28 and TRBJ2-5; 7 bases map to TRBD1. The germline V gene encodes CDR1 MDHEN and CDR2 SYDVKM. The V and J ends lost 7 bases and 5 bases, in that order; junction bases with no gene match: 4. CDR3 length: 12 amino acids. CDR3 loop: CASNRGGETQYF. The DNA of the CDR3 is TGTGCCAGCAACAGGGGCGGGGAGACCCAGTACTTC.

The chain recombines TRBV25-1 with TRBJ1-3; a possible D gene is TRBD1 (5 bases). The CDR3 totals 14 residues. From germline, CDR1 is MGHDK and CDR2 SYGVNS. V was cut by 0 bases and J by 3 bases, with 6 bases left in between. The CDR3 spells CASSEYRVGNTIYF. CDR3 DNA: TGTGCCAGCAGTGAATACAGGGTTGGAAACACCATATATTTT.

J is TRBJ1-1 and V is TRBV4-3; TRBD1 matches 7 bases. This CDR3 spans 13 amino acids. The germline CDR1 and CDR2 sequences are LGHNA and YSLEER. Losses at the gene ends were 2 bases for V and 10 bases for J; bases not matched to a gene: 7. The CDR3 DNA follows: TGCGCCAGCAGCCAATTAACAGGGGACGTAGCTTTCTTT. Protein sequence: CASSQLTGDVAFF.

V and J are TRBV11-3 and TRBJ2-7, with D possibly matching TRBD1 (6 bases). V lost 4 bases, J lost 0 bases, and 10 bases lay in between. The length of the CDR3 is 14 residues. Germline CDR1 SGHNT, CDR2 YENEEA. In DNA form, the CDR3 reads TGTGCCAGCAGCTCCGAGGGACACTCCTACGAGCAGTACTTC. This sequence encodes CASSSEGHSYEQYF.